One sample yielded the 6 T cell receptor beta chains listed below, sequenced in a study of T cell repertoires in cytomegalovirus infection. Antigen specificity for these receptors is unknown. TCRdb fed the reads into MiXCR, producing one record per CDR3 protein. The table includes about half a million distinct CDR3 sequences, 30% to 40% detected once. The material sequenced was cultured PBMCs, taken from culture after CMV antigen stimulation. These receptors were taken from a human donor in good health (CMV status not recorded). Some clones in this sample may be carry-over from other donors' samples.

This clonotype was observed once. CDR3: CSVARGQGHTF. The DNA of the CDR3 is TGCAGCGTTGCAAGGGGTCAGGGGCACACCTTC. V gene TRBV29-1 combines with J gene TRBJ1-2, with D maybe TRBD1 (6 bases). The germline gives CDR1 SQVTM, CDR2 ANQGSEA. This CDR3 has 11 residues. V shed 4 bases and J shed 12 bases, with 15 bases lying between them.

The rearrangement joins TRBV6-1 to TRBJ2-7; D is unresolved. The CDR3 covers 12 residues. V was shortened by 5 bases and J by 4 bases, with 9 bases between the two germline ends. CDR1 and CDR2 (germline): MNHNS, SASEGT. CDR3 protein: CASSNQKYEQYV. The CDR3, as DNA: TGTGCCAGCAGTAACCAAAAGTACGAGCAGTACGTC.

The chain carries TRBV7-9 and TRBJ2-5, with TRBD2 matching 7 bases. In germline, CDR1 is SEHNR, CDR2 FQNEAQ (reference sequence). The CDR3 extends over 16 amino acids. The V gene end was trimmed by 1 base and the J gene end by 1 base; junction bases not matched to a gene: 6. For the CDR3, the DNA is TGTGCCAGCAGCTTAGTCGGCGGGAGTGGCCAAGAGACCCAGTACTTC. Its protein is CASSLVGGSGQETQYF.

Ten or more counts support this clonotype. CDR3 nucleotide sequence: TGTGCCAGCAGTTTTGGGTTACGGACTGAAGCTTTCTTT. Its translation is CASSFGLRTEAFF. The chain employs TRBV12-3 or TRBV12-4 and TRBJ1-1, with D unresolved. The CDR3 contains 13 residues. Trimming stripped 3 bases from V and 5 bases from J, with 10 bases between.

For the CDR3, the DNA is TGTGCTAGTGGTTCCACCGGGCGAGATACGCAGTATTTT. Encoded protein: CASGSTGRDTQYF. The chain combines TRBV12-5 with TRBJ2-3, with no clear D. The CDR3 is 13 amino acids. Germline V gene sequence: CDR1 LGHNT, CDR2 FRNRAP. Trimming took off 4 bases at V and 5 bases at J, with 10 bases between the two ends.

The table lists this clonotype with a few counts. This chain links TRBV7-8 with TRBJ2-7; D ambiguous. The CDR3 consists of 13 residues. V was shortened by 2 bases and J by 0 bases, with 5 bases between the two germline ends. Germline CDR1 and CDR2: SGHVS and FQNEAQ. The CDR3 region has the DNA TGTGCCAGCAGCTTAAGCCGCTCCTACGAGCAGTACGTC. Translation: CASSLSRSYEQYV.